This T cell receptor (beta chain) was obtained from a study of blood T cell repertoires in COVID-19. Study overall: Some COVID-19 samples were acute and others convalescent; all came from the United States, Italy and Spain. Sources were T cells, B-cell-depleted T cells, or PBMCs; the material itself was cDNA or gDNA.

The junction had 11 bases not matched to a gene; V was cut back by 10 bases and J by 5 bases. This CDR3 has 16 amino acids. Germline V gives CDR1 SNHLY, CDR2 FYNNEI. How the authors handled the data: From reference gene primer amplification, estimates of nucleated cell counts were derived. Sequencing used immunoSEQ multiplex PCR; TCRdb keeps in-frame clones, though not all of them. V and J calls plus clone size are reproduced from that table; the DNA served to infer D and trimming. Found here are 150,000 to 200,000 clones, about 77% of them singletons; the top ten hold less than 20%. Those enrolled, adults aged roughly 18 to 100 years, came from around 24 US areas.

The chain carries TRBV2 and TRBJ2-2, with TRBD2 matching over 12 bases. Sequenced: PBMCs or T cells enriched from blood (not recorded which). This sequence was found in a woman in her 50s with acute COVID-19. The CDR3 DNA reads as TGTGCCACCAAGAGGACTAGCGGGGAAGGAACCGGGGAGCTGTTTTTT. Amino acid sequence: CATKRTSGEGTGELFF.